This TCR beta chain derives from a study of B cell selection in AIRE deficiency. Regulatory T cells were sorted as CD4+CD25hiCD127low/negative cells. Germline V gene lookup returns CDR1 LNHDA and CDR2 SQIVND (reference sequence). The CDR3 extends over 14 amino acids. V was trimmed by 5 bases and J by 2 bases, leaving 10 bases between them. This table comes from immunoSEQ multiplex PCR, and its TCRdb copy is limited to in-frame clones, with some not included. The sample consists of about 1,700 clones, under 90% of them appearing once. This TCR was sampled from a human donor in good health. Sequencing was carried out using CD4+CD25+ Tregs sorted from PBMCs. The J gene is TRBJ1-5, the V gene TRBV19, with no clear D. For the CDR3, the DNA is TGTGCCAGTAGTTTTCAGTGGGGCAATCAGCCCCAGCATTTT. Its translation is CASSFQWGNQPQHF.